This T cell receptor beta chain came from a study of circulating CD8 cells and anti-PD-1 response in melanoma. Study-level background: Every 2 weeks, patients got 3 mg/kg nivolumab intravenously. About 50% of the 13 melanoma patients received first-line anti-PD-1 therapy. Study observations and caveats: A small cohort with few responders supplied the baseline and M1 comparisons.

By frequency in the sample, this clonotype is medium-sized. As yet, its antigen is unknown. CDR1 is LNHDA and CDR2 is SQIVND in the germline V gene (reference sequence). The CDR3 length is 11 residues. V gave up 7 bases and J gave up 7 bases, with 7 bases separating them. TCR libraries were prepared from approximately 15 ng of total RNA with the QIAseq Immune Repertoire TCR panel. TCRdb processed the reads anew with MiXCR; each CDR3 protein has one entry. Of a few hundred distinct CDR3 sequences in the sample, approximately 10% were seen once. From live CD3+CD8+TCRalphabeta+ cells, four PD-1 and/or TIGIT subsets were sorted.

This sequence joins TRBV19 and TRBJ1-4; D gene unclear. The TCR comes from a human donor with melanoma. Sequenced here: CD8+ T cells from PBMCs, sampled at baseline or after one month of anti-PD-1 therapy (not recorded which). The CDR3 region has the DNA TGTGCCAGTAAGATGGGTGAAAAACTGTTTTTT. It is translated as CASKMGEKLFF.